One sample yielded the 31 T cell receptor beta chains listed below, sequenced in a study of cytomegalovirus exposure and HLA in healthy donors. The PCR made use of 60 Vbeta and 13 Jbeta primers. Assay used: immunoSEQ multiplex PCR; TCRdb lists only in-frame clones, some missing. Here the sample spans 150,000 to 200,000 clones, roughly a tenth being singletons. The sequencing sample was made of PBMCs. These TCRs come from a young woman in good health and CMV-seropositive.

The sample holds a few counts of this clone. The V and J genes are TRBV7-9 and TRBJ1-1; no definite D call. The length of the CDR3 is 12 residues. Trimming shortened V by 5 bases and J by 5 bases, and 9 bases separated the two germline ends. CDR1 is SEHNR and CDR2 is FQNEAQ in the germline V gene (reference sequence). CDR3 loop: CASSPIGTEAFF. CDR3 DNA sequence: TGTGCCAGCAGCCCCATCGGGACTGAAGCTTTCTTT.

This clone occurred a few times. V usage is TRBV2 and J usage is TRBJ2-7; 7 bases line up with TRBD1. The ends lost 3 bases at V and 1 base at J; junction bases unmatched: 6. This CDR3 comprises 15 residues. From germline, CDR1 is SNHLY and CDR2 FYNNEI. The DNA for the CDR3 is TGTGCCAGCAGTGACCGGGACAGTCGGTCCTACGAGCAGTACTTC. This translates into CASSDRDSRSYEQYF.

This clone turned up a few times. CDR3 bases: TGTGCCAGCAGTGACGCAGGTTGGAAGTACTTC. Translated: CASSDAGWKYF. V gene TRBV6-5 combines with J gene TRBJ2-7, with D hard to call. This CDR3 is built from 11 residues. In germline, CDR1 is MNHEY, CDR2 SVGAGI. The germline V and J ends were trimmed by 5 bases and 11 bases, with 13 bases remaining between them.

The genes are TRBV2 and TRBJ2-3; possibly TRBD2 for D (5 bases). The germline CDR1 and CDR2 sequences are SNHLY and FYNNEI. This CDR3 spans 14 amino acids. Trimming took off 4 bases at V and 0 bases at J, with 8 bases between the two ends. CDR3: CASSVGDSTDTQYF. Here the CDR3 DNA reads TGTGCCAGCAGTGTCGGGGATAGCACAGATACGCAGTATTTT.

This clone was picked up a small number of times. The rearrangement joins TRBV7-8 to TRBJ2-3; D perhaps matches TRBD1 (5 bases). The CDR3 length is 16 residues. Germline CDR1 SGHVS, CDR2 FQNEAQ. V was clipped by 1 base and J by 2 bases, with 13 bases between them. Here the CDR3 reads CASSLESGALTDTQYF. For the CDR3, the DNA is TGTGCCAGCAGCTTAGAGTCTGGGGCCCTCACAGATACGCAGTATTTT.

This rearrangement joins TRBV5-4 to TRBJ2-7, with 8 bases matching TRBD1. The trim removed 1 base at V and 5 bases at J, leaving 8 bases unmatched. Germline V gives CDR1 SGHNT, CDR2 YYREEE (reference sequence). This CDR3 is built from 15 residues. CDR3 region: CASSLHGTGGHEQYF. CDR3 DNA sequence: TGTGCCAGCAGCTTGCATGGGACAGGAGGCCACGAGCAGTACTTC.

There are a few counts of this clone. This sequence joins TRBV30 and TRBJ2-7; D might be TRBD2 (5 bases). V was trimmed by 3 bases and J by 1 base, leaving 13 bases between them. Looked up from germline, CDR1 is GTSNPN and CDR2 is SVGIG (reference sequence). The CDR3 totals 14 residues. The CDR3 region is CAWRVGLTSYEQYF. The CDR3 nucleotides are TGTGCCTGGAGGGTAGGACTGACTTCCTACGAGCAGTACTTC.

The chain employs TRBV2 and TRBJ2-5, with 7 nucleotides matching TRBD1. V was pared by 2 bases and J by 5 bases, with 8 bases of the junction left unmatched. Germline V gives CDR1 SNHLY, CDR2 FYNNEI. This CDR3 has 15 residues. The CDR3: CASSEMQGERETQYF. In DNA, the CDR3 is TGTGCCAGCAGTGAAATGCAGGGGGAGCGGGAGACCCAGTACTTC.

The sample holds a few counts of this clone. The genes are TRBV6-1 and TRBJ2-1; 9 nucleotides agree with TRBD2. Germline assignment: CDR1 MNHNS and CDR2 SASEGT. The CDR3 runs 15 residues. V gave up 6 bases and J gave up 4 bases; unmatched junction bases: 7. The CDR3 DNA reads as TGTGCCAGCAGGGCAGCGGGGGGTGTTTACAATGAGCAGTTCTTC. This gives the protein CASRAAGGVYNEQFF.

This chain joins TRBV6-1 and TRBJ1-2; 7 nucleotides agree with TRBD1. V shed 0 bases, J shed 2 bases, and the junction held 6 bases outside the gene matches. CDR3 length: 16 residues. The germline V gene encodes CDR1 MNHNS and CDR2 SASEGT. The CDR3 is CASSEASVTGNYGYTF. CDR3 in DNA: TGTGCCAGCAGTGAAGCTTCCGTGACAGGGAACTATGGCTACACCTTC.

This clone was recorded a few times. This rearrangement joins TRBV4-1 to TRBJ1-5; D is ambiguous. The germline V gene encodes CDR1 MGHRA and CDR2 YSYEKL. Trimming stripped 0 bases from V and 2 bases from J, with 11 bases between. The CDR3 runs to 16 residues. Here the CDR3 DNA reads TGCGCCAGCAGCCAAGATCCCGGTGCGGGCAATCAGCCCCAGCATTTT. Amino acid sequence: CASSQDPGAGNQPQHF.

J is TRBJ2-1 and V is TRBV2; 12 bases agree with TRBD2. The CDR3 is 15 amino acids. J was trimmed by 9 bases and V by 3 bases; bases with no gene match: 6. The germline gives CDR1 SNHLY, CDR2 FYNNEI. CDR3 residues: CASSESGLAGSEQFF. Here the CDR3 DNA reads TGTGCCAGCAGTGAGTCTGGACTAGCGGGGAGTGAGCAGTTCTTC.

The chain links TRBV27 to TRBJ2-7, with D perhaps TRBD1 (7 bases). The CDR3 extends over 14 amino acids. Trimming removed 7 bases from V and 5 bases from J, with 18 bases in between. Germline V gene lookup returns CDR1 MNHEY and CDR2 SMNVEV (reference sequence). The CDR3 region is CASTKDRRGDEQYF. The CDR3 DNA sequence: TGTGCCAGCACCAAGGACAGGAGGGGGGACGAGCAGTACTTC.

The J gene is TRBJ2-1, the V gene TRBV5-1; TRBD2 matches at 7 bases. Germline V gene lookup returns CDR1 SGHRS and CDR2 YFSETQ. This CDR3 has 13 residues. J was trimmed by 9 bases and V by 4 bases; bases with no gene match: 7. DNA of the CDR3: TGCGCCAGCAGCCCGTTTGGGGAGGGTGAGCAGTTCTTC. This gives the protein CASSPFGEGEQFF.

In its sample, this clone was seen a few times. In nucleotides, the CDR3 is TGTGCCAGCAGCTTATCACTGACGGGAGCCTCCAGAAATACGCAGTATTTT. The encoded protein is CASSLSLTGASRNTQYF. The V gene is TRBV7-2, the J gene TRBJ2-3, with D possibly TRBD2 on 6 matching bases. Deletions cut 2 bases from V and 7 bases from J, with 22 bases between. Germline V gene sequence: CDR1 SGHTA, CDR2 FQGNSA. This CDR3 is built from 17 residues.

The chain links TRBV7-9 to TRBJ1-3; D is possibly TRBD1 (5 bases). In germline, CDR1 is SEHNR, CDR2 FQNEAQ (reference sequence). V was pared by 2 bases and J by 1 base, with 9 bases between. The CDR3 spans 15 residues. The CDR3 is CASSLLQGSGNTIYF. CDR3 coding DNA: TGTGCCAGCAGCTTACTGCAGGGATCTGGAAACACCATATATTTT.

The chain recombines TRBV5-1 with TRBJ2-3; TRBD1 agrees at 10 bases. Unmatched junction bases numbered 3, after V lost 0 bases and J lost 5 bases. This CDR3 has 15 amino acids. Germline V lookup: CDR1 SGHRS, CDR2 YFSETQ. CDR3 coding DNA: TGCGCCAGCAGCTTGGCCGGGACAGGGGAAGATACGCAGTATTTT. Translation gives CASSLAGTGEDTQYF.

There are a few counts of this clone. The chain employs TRBV5-4 and TRBJ2-1; 7 bases are a match to TRBD1. From germline, CDR1 is SGHNT and CDR2 YYREEE (reference sequence). V trimming: 2 bases; J trimming: 4 bases; junction bases outside the gene matches: 6. The CDR3 extends over 15 amino acids. Here the CDR3 DNA reads TGTGCCAGCAGCTTAGGGCAGGGGGTTTACAATGAGCAGTTCTTC. Its protein is CASSLGQGVYNEQFF.

The V gene is TRBV2, the J gene TRBJ2-7; D is undetermined. The CDR3 spans 11 residues. CDR1 and CDR2 (germline): SNHLY, FYNNEI. Deletions cut 6 bases from V and 6 bases from J, with 9 bases between. The CDR3 DNA follows: TGTGCCAGCAGCGACACTTCCGAGCAGTACTTC. Protein: CASSDTSEQYF.

J is TRBJ2-1 and V is TRBV6-6; 11 positions agree with TRBD2. With 2 bases clipped from V and 6 bases from J, the junction kept 3 bases outside the gene matches. This CDR3 is built from 15 residues. Germline V gives CDR1 MNHNY, CDR2 SVGAGI (reference sequence). DNA for the CDR3: TGTGCCAGCAGTTACAGTACTAGCGGGAGCAATGAGCAGTTCTTC. Translating it yields CASSYSTSGSNEQFF.

The V call is TRBV29-1, the J call TRBJ1-1; 8 bases map to TRBD1. The V and J ends lost 6 bases and 3 bases, in that order; junction bases with no gene match: 9. CDR3 length: 14 amino acids. Germline-derived CDR1 and CDR2 are SQVTM and ANQGSEA. CDR3 in DNA: TGCAGCGTGTTATTCAGGGGGCTGGACACTGAAGCTTTCTTT. It yields the protein CSVLFRGLDTEAFF.

V gene TRBV9 combines with J gene TRBJ2-5, with D possibly matching TRBD2 (6 bases). This CDR3 has 14 amino acids. V lost 4 bases and J lost 5, with 15 bases in between. Germline V gene sequence: CDR1 SGDLS, CDR2 YYNGEE. The CDR3 reads CASSPYIAGETQYF. The CDR3 nucleotides are TGTGCCAGCAGCCCTTACATCGCGGGGGAGACCCAGTACTTC.

The chain joins TRBV5-6 to TRBJ1-1; perhaps TRBD1 as D (6 bases). Germline V gene lookup returns CDR1 SGHDT and CDR2 YYEEEE. Trimming pared 0 bases from V and 3 bases from J, leaving 24 bases between. CDR3 length: 19 amino acids. The CDR3 region has the DNA TGTGCCAGCAGCTTGGCCGTCGGAGGGGGGGGCGGGCCGGACACTGAAGCTTTCTTT. Amino acid sequence: CASSLAVGGGGGPDTEAFF.

There are a few counts of this clone. The rearrangement uses TRBV5-1 and TRBJ2-2; D ambiguous. Trimming pared 2 bases from V and 3 bases from J, leaving 8 bases between. The CDR3 is made up of 14 amino acids. Germline V CDR1 and CDR2: SGHRS, YFSETQ. CDR3 in amino acids: CASSFPADTGELFF. The CDR3 DNA sequence: TGCGCCAGCAGCTTCCCCGCAGACACCGGGGAGCTGTTTTTT. Supplemented by reference TRBV5-1 and TRBJ2-2, the full variable domain reads KAGVTQTPRYLIKTRGQQVTLSCSPISGHRSVSWYQQTPGQGLQFLFEYFSETQRNKGNFPGRFSGRQFSNSRSEMNVSTLELGDSALYLCASSFPADTGELFFGEGSRLTVL.

This clone has a handful of counts. The sample contains more than one DNA sequence encoding this CDR3. The CDR3 is CASSSEKAGGGREKLFF. CDR3 sequence (DNA): TGTGCCAGCAGCTCGGAAAAGGCAGGGGGCGGTCGGGAAAAACTGTTTTTT. The chain employs TRBV5-6 and TRBJ1-4; 8 bases agree with TRBD1. Germline trimming cut 3 bases from V and 8 bases from J; bases unmatched to any gene: 15. From germline, CDR1 is SGHDT and CDR2 YYEEEE. The CDR3 is 17 amino acids.

The gene calls are TRBV5-5 and TRBJ2-5, with 10 bases that match TRBD2. CDR1 and CDR2 from the germline V gene are SGHKS and YYEKEE (reference sequence). The ends lost 4 bases at V and 2 bases at J; junction bases unmatched: 11. This CDR3 comprises 17 residues. The chain's CDR3 is CASSGRPLAGYQETQYF. The CDR3 nucleotides are TGTGCCAGCAGCGGGAGGCCACTAGCGGGATATCAAGAGACCCAGTACTTC.

The CDR3 spells CASSRAGDTDTQYF. The CDR3, as DNA: TGTGCCAGCAGCCGAGCGGGAGACACAGATACGCAGTATTTT. The chain has TRBV5-4 and TRBJ2-3, with 8 bases identical to TRBD2. CDR3 length equals 14 residues. Germline V gene lookup returns CDR1 SGHNT and CDR2 YYREEE (reference sequence). Trimming at V came to 4 bases and at J to 2 bases, leaving 3 bases not matched to a gene.

This clone occurred a few times. This chain uses TRBV6-5 with TRBJ2-5, with 9 bases aligning to TRBD2. The CDR3 is 15 amino acids. V trimming: 2 bases; J trimming: 2 bases; junction bases outside the gene matches: 3. Germline V lookup: CDR1 MNHEY, CDR2 SVGAGI. The CDR3 coding sequence is TGTGCCAGCAGTTACAGCGGGGGGACGCAAGAGACCCAGTACTTC. The encoded protein is CASSYSGGTQETQYF.

The V call is TRBV11-2, the J call TRBJ2-2; 8 bases are shared with TRBD2. Germline CDR1 SGHAT, CDR2 FQNNGV. This CDR3 has 16 amino acids. With V trimmed by 6 bases and J by 6 bases, 12 bases remained unmatched. The CDR3, as DNA: TGTGCCAGCAGGCCGCCGGGACTAGTCGGAGCCGGGGAGCTGTTTTTT. It is translated as CASRPPGLVGAGELFF.

The V gene is TRBV7-2, the J gene TRBJ1-1; no clear D. CDR3 size: 14 residues. In germline, CDR1 is SGHTA, CDR2 FQGNSA. V was clipped by 1 base and J by 1 base, with 7 bases between them. The CDR3 nucleotides are TGTGCCAGCAGCTTAGTTTCAGGGAACACTGAAGCTTTCTTT. This sequence encodes CASSLVSGNTEAFF.

This clone was detected a few times. This sequence joins TRBV6-1 and TRBJ1-5, with 8 bases identical to TRBD1. Germline CDR1 MNHNS, CDR2 SASEGT. The CDR3 loop spans 15 amino acids. V shed 3 bases, J shed 5 bases, and the junction held 6 bases outside the gene matches. DNA for the CDR3: TGTGCCAGCAGTGACCGGGACAGGCGATATCAGCCCCAGCATTTT. Its protein is CASSDRDRRYQPQHF.